The 29 T cell receptor beta chains in this list originate from one sample, sequenced in a study of T cells in Graves' hyperthyroidism and ophthalmopathy. Amplification of TCR beta CDR3 regions was performed using RNA transcripts as template. With the HTBI primer set, the TCR CDR3 went through a first round of RT-PCR. TCRdb called the multiplex PCR reads again in MiXCR, with one record for every CDR3 protein. Of about half a million distinct CDR3 sequences detected, around 22% appear once; the ten largest clones hold approximately 10%. What was sequenced was blood. The receptors were sampled from a woman aged 25 to 39 with Graves' ophthalmopathy.

The chain has TRBV15 and TRBJ2-7, with 7 bases lining up with TRBD1. The CDR3 is made up of 16 amino acids. V lost 0 bases and J lost 5; bases outside the gene matches: 10. Germline V gives CDR1 LNHNV, CDR2 YYDKDF (reference sequence). CDR3 coding DNA: TGTGCCACCAGCAGAGAAAGACAGGGTGGTGGAAACGAGCAGTACTTC. Translating it yields CATSRERQGGGNEQYF.

The genes are TRBV18 and TRBJ2-7; D perhaps matches TRBD2 (5 bases). Germline CDR1 and CDR2: KGHSH and LQKENI. This CDR3 region has 14 residues. V lost 4 bases, J lost 2 bases, and 12 bases lay in between. The CDR3 sequence is CASSRYSDAYEQYF. The DNA of the CDR3 is TGTGCCAGCTCACGCTATAGCGATGCCTACGAGCAGTACTTC.

This clonotype was seen more than once but under ten times. The rearrangement links TRBV12-3 or TRBV12-4 to TRBJ1-5; 11 nucleotides agree with TRBD1. Trimming cost V 3 bases and J 7 bases; bases outside gene matches: 5. The CDR3 runs to 15 residues. In DNA, the CDR3 is TGTGCCAGCAGTTTTACGGGACAGGGGGGACAGCCCCAGCATTTT. Translating gives CASSFTGQGGQPQHF.

This clonotype showed up many times. The CDR3 region has the DNA TGCGCCAGCAGCTGGACAGGGTTGGGGAAAGTTTACGAGCAGTACTTC. It encodes CASSWTGLGKVYEQYF. The chain carries TRBV5-1 and TRBJ2-7; TRBD1 matches 8 bases. Losses at the gene ends were 3 bases for V and 4 bases for J; bases not matched to a gene: 12. Germline V gives CDR1 SGHRS, CDR2 YFSETQ. There are 16 residues in the CDR3.

This clonotype has ten or more counts. The chain uses TRBV7-2 and TRBJ2-5; D gene uncertain. The CDR3 runs 13 residues. Germline CDR1 reads SGHTA; CDR2 reads FQGNSA. Between the trimmed V and J ends, which lost 10 bases and 1 base, there was a span of 13 bases. CDR3 in DNA: TGTGCCACCCGGAGACGGAGCCAAGAGACCCAGTACTTC. Translated: CATRRRSQETQYF.

This clonotype was observed at least ten times. Here the CDR3 reads CASSQGGAVGANVLTF. Here the CDR3 DNA reads TGCGCCAGCAGCCAGGGGGGGGCAGTTGGGGCCAACGTCCTGACTTTC. V is TRBV4-1 and J is TRBJ2-6; tentatively, D is TRBD2 (7 bases). CDR3 size: 16 residues. Looked up from germline, CDR1 is MGHRA and CDR2 is YSYEKL. V was clipped by 3 bases and J by 3 bases, with 12 bases between them.

This clonotype was recorded once. One end of the junction fails to match germline, which may point to a read error. The genes are TRBV27 and TRBJ2-2; the D call may be TRBD1 or TRBD2 (7 bases each). This CDR3 comprises 15 residues. Looked up from germline, CDR1 is MNHEY and CDR2 is SMNVEV (reference sequence). The DNA for the CDR3 is TGTGCCAGCAGTACCGGGACAGCGGGGACCGGGGAGCTGTTCTTT. It encodes CASSTGTAGTGELFF.

The genes are TRBV30 and TRBJ1-5; D is uncertain. The CDR3 loop spans 13 amino acids. Trimming stripped 1 base from V and 2 bases from J, with 6 bases between. Germline V gene sequence: CDR1 GTSNPN, CDR2 SVGIG (reference sequence). The chain's CDR3 is CAWSEQRNQPQHF. CDR3 sequence (DNA): TGTGCCTGGAGTGAACAACGCAATCAGCCCCAGCATTTT.

The rearrangement links TRBV5-1 to TRBJ1-1; 7 bases fit TRBD1. Per germline, CDR1 SGHRS and CDR2 YFSETQ. CDR3 length: 16 amino acids. The ends lost 0 bases at V and 0 bases at J; junction bases unmatched: 5. The DNA for the CDR3 is TGCGCCAGCAGCTTGGACAGGGGCTTGATGAACACTGAAGCTTTCTTT. Protein sequence: CASSLDRGLMNTEAFF.

This clonotype was counted between two and nine times. The genes are TRBV12-3 or TRBV12-4 and TRBJ1-1; no clear D. Deletions cut 2 bases from V and 4 bases from J, with 8 bases between. This CDR3 is 13 amino acids long. The CDR3 nucleotides are TGTGCCAGCAGTTTAAGCAGTGTCACTGAAGCTTTCTTT. This translates into CASSLSSVTEAFF.

The V call is TRBV18, the J call TRBJ2-7; 10 positions agree with TRBD2. V lost 1 base and J lost 4; bases outside the gene matches: 10. The CDR3 is 17 residues long. In germline, CDR1 is KGHSH, CDR2 LQKENI. CDR3 sequence reads: CASSPLAGGQAQYEQYF. CDR3 DNA sequence: TGTGCCAGCTCACCACTAGCGGGGGGCCAAGCCCAATACGAGCAGTACTTC.

The chain is built from TRBV6-2 or TRBV6-3 and TRBJ1-5, with D tentatively TRBD1 (6 bases). CDR1 and CDR2 (germline): MNHEY, SVGEGT. The CDR3 runs 15 residues. V lost 6 bases and J 3 bases, leaving 15 bases between the germline ends. CDR3 protein: CASRPPGAVNQPQHF. The CDR3 DNA reads as TGTGCCAGCAGGCCACCGGGGGCGGTCAATCAGCCCCAGCATTTT.

Ten or more counts support this clonotype. DNA for the CDR3: TGTGCCAGCAGCCCCAGGGGCAGCGGGGGGGCAAAGACCCAGTACTTC. This translates into CASSPRGSGGAKTQYF. V gene TRBV2 combines with J gene TRBJ2-5, with TRBD2 matching 10 bases. The germline CDR1 and CDR2 sequences are SNHLY and FYNNEI. This CDR3 is built from 16 residues. The J segment lost 6 bases and the V segment lost 6 bases, leaving 13 bases of the junction unmatched.

The chain carries TRBV6-2 or TRBV6-3 and TRBJ2-7, with D unresolved. Trimming removed 6 bases at V and 9 bases at J, with 18 bases between. From germline, CDR1 is MNHEY and CDR2 SVGEGT. The CDR3 loop spans 13 amino acids. For the CDR3, the DNA is TGTGCCAGCAGGGCCCCAGGTTTGGATGTGCAGTACTTC. This codes for CASRAPGLDVQYF.

This clonotype has a count of ten or more. CDR3 region: CASSQERYNLGVGTEAFF. CDR3 in DNA: TGCGCCAGCAGCCAAGAACGCTATAATCTGGGAGTAGGAACTGAAGCTTTCTTT. The rearrangement uses TRBV4-1 and TRBJ1-1; D gene ambiguous. CDR1 MGHRA and CDR2 YSYEKL come from the germline V gene. The CDR3 runs 18 residues. The V end lost 0 bases, the J end lost 5 bases, and 22 bases lay between the germline ends.

This clonotype came up many times. The chain combines TRBV12-3 or TRBV12-4 with TRBJ1-2, with D uncertain. The CDR3 is 14 residues long. The ends were cut back, 4 bases at V and 0 bases at J, with 9 bases in the middle. The CDR3 is CASSSRWTNYGYTF. The CDR3 DNA reads TGTGCCAGCAGTTCTAGGTGGACTAACTATGGCTACACCTTC.

This clonotype was recorded at least ten times. CDR3 residues: CSVKSGTGGETQYF. The CDR3 coding sequence is TGCAGCGTTAAATCCGGGACAGGGGGCGAGACCCAGTACTTC. V is TRBV29-1 and J is TRBJ2-5; 12 positions match TRBD1. The CDR3 has 14 amino acids. V was pared by 5 bases and J by 5 bases, with 6 bases of the junction left unmatched. CDR1 and CDR2 (germline): SQVTM, ANQGSEA.

A remark on this clonotype: This may come from a read error, since a much larger clone is one base off. J is TRBJ2-7 and V is TRBV27; D gene unclear. V lost 3 bases and J 2 bases, leaving 11 bases between the germline ends. This CDR3 is built from 14 residues. Germline V gene sequence: CDR1 MNHEY, CDR2 SMNVEV (reference sequence). The CDR3 nucleotides read TGTGCCAGCAGTTTCCCGGGCCCTCCCTACGAGCAGTACGTC. Translation: CASSFPGPPYEQYV.

This clonotype was seen only a few times. The chain couples TRBV5-1 to TRBJ1-2; D unclear. The V gene lost 0 bases and the J gene lost 7 bases, with 10 bases spanning the gap. The CDR3 is made up of 13 amino acids. In germline, CDR1 is SGHRS, CDR2 YFSETQ. For the CDR3, the DNA is TGCGCCAGCAGCTTGGTTGGGTTGAGTGGCTACACCTTC. Its translation is CASSLVGLSGYTF.

This clonotype was seen at least ten times. This chain uses TRBV11-1 with TRBJ1-1; weak D call: TRBD1 (5 bases). CDR1 is SGHAT, CDR2 FQDESV, per germline (reference sequence). V was pared by 7 bases and J by 0 bases, with 18 bases between. This CDR3 is built from 16 residues. The CDR3 region is CASTPIGANMNTEAFF. For the CDR3, the DNA is TGTGCCAGCACCCCGATCGGGGCAAACATGAACACTGAAGCTTTCTTT.

Concerning this clonotype itself: This may be a read error, as it is one base from a much larger clone. Since no conserved phenylalanine or tryptophan closes the CDR3, a read error is the likely cause. The chain uses TRBV2 and TRBJ2-5, with 10 bases matching TRBD2. The germline CDR1 and CDR2 sequences are SNHLY and FYNNEI. The CDR3 spans 18 residues. Unmatched junction bases numbered 12, after V lost 3 bases and J lost 2 bases. In DNA, the CDR3 is TGTGCCAGCAGTGAGTTGGCTAGCGGGGGCCCTCCTCAAGAGACCCAGTACCTC. It codes for CASSELASGGPPQETQYL.

This clonotype was found many times. This CDR3 reads CASSSKRSMNTEAFF. Written as DNA, the CDR3 is TGTGCCAGCAGCTCTAAAAGAAGCATGAACACTGAAGCTTTCTTT. V usage is TRBV12-3 or TRBV12-4 and J usage is TRBJ1-1; D unclear. V was shortened by 6 bases and J by 0 bases, with 14 bases between the two germline ends. The CDR3 length is 15 residues.

This clonotype was counted only a few times. The V and J genes are TRBV24-1 and TRBJ2-5; 8 bases are a match to TRBD1. Germline V CDR1 and CDR2: KGHDR, SFDVKD. Unmatched junction bases numbered 4, after V lost 6 bases and J lost 5 bases. The CDR3 has 13 amino acids. The chain's CDR3 is CATSSGGKETQYF. In nucleotides, the CDR3 is TGTGCCACCAGTTCAGGGGGCAAGGAGACCCAGTACTTC.

The chain joins TRBV11-2 to TRBJ1-2; D uncertain. The V and J ends lost 2 bases and 0 bases respectively, with 10 bases between them. This CDR3 has 15 amino acids. The germline V gene has CDR1 SGHAT and CDR2 FQNNGV. Written as DNA, the CDR3 is TGTGCCAGCAGCTTACTCCAAGCTTCTAACTATGGCTACACCTTC. This sequence encodes CASSLLQASNYGYTF.

This clonotype showed up many times. J is TRBJ2-7 and V is TRBV12-3 or TRBV12-4; the D gene is possibly TRBD1 (5 bases). This CDR3 comprises 13 residues. V was pared by 1 base and J by 6 bases, with 10 bases between. CDR3 residues: CASSLGQTCEQYF. The CDR3 DNA reads TGTGCCAGCAGTTTAGGACAGACCTGCGAGCAGTACTTC.

This clonotype was observed at least ten times. V and J are TRBV7-2 and TRBJ1-2; 12 bases are shared with TRBD1. CDR1 and CDR2 (germline): SGHTA, FQGNSA. V lost 4 bases to trimming and J lost 8 bases; unmatched junction nucleotides: 14. There are 17 residues in the CDR3. CDR3 sequence reads: CASSSPPQGQGARGYTF. The DNA of the CDR3 is TGTGCCAGCAGCTCGCCCCCACAGGGACAGGGGGCGCGGGGCTACACCTTC.

This clonotype has more than one count but fewer than ten. The CDR3 DNA reads TGTGCCTGGAGTCCAGGCCCTTATGGCTACACCTTC. This translates into CAWSPGPYGYTF. V gene TRBV30 combines with J gene TRBJ1-2; D is ambiguous. Germline V CDR1 and CDR2: GTSNPN, SVGIG (reference sequence). Trimming pared 2 bases from V and 5 bases from J, leaving 9 bases between. The CDR3 is 12 residues long.

Comments on this clonotype: A junction end diverges from the germline sequence, so it may reflect a read error. J is TRBJ1-5 and V is TRBV6-8, with TRBD1 identical over 7 bases. Germline V gives CDR1 MNHGY, CDR2 SAAAGT. CDR3 length equals 19 residues. The chain's CDR3 is CASWIGGRDAQGLGQPQHF. The CDR3 bases are TGCGCCAGCTGGATAGGGGGCCGGGACGCACAGGGGCTAGGTCAGCCCCAGCATTTT.

This clonotype was observed many times. The chain couples TRBV18 to TRBJ2-7, with D possibly matching TRBD1 (5 bases). The V and J ends lost 3 bases and 3 bases respectively, with 9 bases between them. This CDR3 spans 13 amino acids. Germline V gives CDR1 KGHSH, CDR2 LQKENI. CDR3 loop: CASSPVDSYEQYF. CDR3 bases: TGTGCCAGCTCACCGGTAGACAGCTACGAGCAGTACTTC. Drawing the rest from reference TRBV18 and TRBJ2-7, the complete variable domain is NAGVMQNPRHLVRRRGQEARLRCSPMKGHSHVYWYRQLPEEGLKFMVYLQKENIIDESGMPKERFSAEFPKEGPSILRIQQVVRGDSAAYFCASSPVDSYEQYFGPGTRLTVT.